These 3 T cell receptor beta chains originate from one sample sequenced in a study of T cell responses to AZD1222 COVID-19 vaccine. Here immunoSEQ multiplex PCR was the method, and the copy in TCRdb shows in-frame clones only, minus some. Of 88,000 or so clones listed, 89% were seen once; the top ten hold 2% to 3%. Specimen: peripheral blood, collected on day 0 of AZD1222 vaccination. Receptor source: an adult in good health.

V is TRBV6-5 and J is TRBJ2-7, with D possibly called TRBD1 or TRBD2 (5 bases each). The V and J ends lost 2 bases and 6 bases respectively, with 11 bases between them. Germline loops: CDR1 MNHEY, CDR2 SVGAGI. The CDR3 extends over 13 amino acids. This chain's CDR3 is CASSYAWGPEQYF. Here the CDR3 DNA reads TGTGCCAGCAGTTACGCCTGGGGACCCGAGCAGTACTTC.

The chain carries TRBV5-1 and TRBJ2-7, with 10 bases matching TRBD2. From germline, CDR1 is SGHRS and CDR2 YFSETQ. The CDR3 is 16 residues long. Trimming cost V 4 bases and J 2 bases; bases outside gene matches: 9. The CDR3 DNA follows: TGCGCCAGCAGCCCGGGGACTAGCGAGATTACCTACGAGCAGTACTTC. Amino acid sequence: CASSPGTSEITYEQYF.

V usage is TRBV5-1 and J usage is TRBJ1-6; TRBD1 might be the D (6 bases). The CDR3 is 15 amino acids. In germline, CDR1 is SGHRS, CDR2 YFSETQ. The V gene lost 0 bases and the J gene lost 9 bases, with 13 bases spanning the gap. As DNA, the CDR3 is TGCGCCAGCAGCTTGGCTGGGGGGGCGCTTTCACCCCTCCACTTT. This sequence encodes CASSLAGGALSPLHF.